This T cell receptor beta chain was profiled in a study of shared clonotypes between healthy human individuals. The CDR3 runs 18 residues. Germline lookup yields CDR1 SGHNT and CDR2 YYREEE (reference sequence). V lost 7 bases, J lost 5 bases, and 28 bases lay in between. The study drew its donors from healthy HIV-negative adults without recent acute infections or vaccinations. TCRdb's copy holds only in-frame clones and misses some; the assay was immunoSEQ multiplex PCR. The sample has roughly 1,500,000 clones; 95% to 99% are singletons. Sequenced: naive CD4+ T cells sorted from blood. Subset defined: CD45RA+ positively selected. The TCR originated in a man younger than 45 in good health. J is TRBJ2-1 and V is TRBV5-4; perhaps TRBD2 as D (6 bases). In DNA form, the CDR3 reads TGTGCCAGCGGGTTTCCTAGGTCTTCGCCTAGCGCTGACAATGAGCAGTTCTTC. As protein: CASGFPRSSPSADNEQFF.